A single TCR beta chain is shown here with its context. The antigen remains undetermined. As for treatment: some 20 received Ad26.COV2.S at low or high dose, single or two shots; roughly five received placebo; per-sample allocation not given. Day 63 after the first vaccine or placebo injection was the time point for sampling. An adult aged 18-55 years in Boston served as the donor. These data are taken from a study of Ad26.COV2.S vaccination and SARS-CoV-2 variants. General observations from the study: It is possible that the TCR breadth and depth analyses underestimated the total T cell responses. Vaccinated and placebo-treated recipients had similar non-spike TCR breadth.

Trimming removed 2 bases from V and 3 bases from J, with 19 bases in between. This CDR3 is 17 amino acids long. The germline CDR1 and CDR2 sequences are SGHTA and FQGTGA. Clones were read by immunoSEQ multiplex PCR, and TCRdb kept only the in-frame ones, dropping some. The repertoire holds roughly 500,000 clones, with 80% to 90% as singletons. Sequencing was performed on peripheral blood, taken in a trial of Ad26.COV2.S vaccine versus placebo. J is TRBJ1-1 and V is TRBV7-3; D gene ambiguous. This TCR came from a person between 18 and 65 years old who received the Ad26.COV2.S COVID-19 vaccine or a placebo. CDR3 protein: CASSLVGGPVRDTEAFF. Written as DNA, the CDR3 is TGTGCCAGCAGCTTAGTAGGCGGGCCAGTTAGGGACACTGAAGCTTTCTTT.